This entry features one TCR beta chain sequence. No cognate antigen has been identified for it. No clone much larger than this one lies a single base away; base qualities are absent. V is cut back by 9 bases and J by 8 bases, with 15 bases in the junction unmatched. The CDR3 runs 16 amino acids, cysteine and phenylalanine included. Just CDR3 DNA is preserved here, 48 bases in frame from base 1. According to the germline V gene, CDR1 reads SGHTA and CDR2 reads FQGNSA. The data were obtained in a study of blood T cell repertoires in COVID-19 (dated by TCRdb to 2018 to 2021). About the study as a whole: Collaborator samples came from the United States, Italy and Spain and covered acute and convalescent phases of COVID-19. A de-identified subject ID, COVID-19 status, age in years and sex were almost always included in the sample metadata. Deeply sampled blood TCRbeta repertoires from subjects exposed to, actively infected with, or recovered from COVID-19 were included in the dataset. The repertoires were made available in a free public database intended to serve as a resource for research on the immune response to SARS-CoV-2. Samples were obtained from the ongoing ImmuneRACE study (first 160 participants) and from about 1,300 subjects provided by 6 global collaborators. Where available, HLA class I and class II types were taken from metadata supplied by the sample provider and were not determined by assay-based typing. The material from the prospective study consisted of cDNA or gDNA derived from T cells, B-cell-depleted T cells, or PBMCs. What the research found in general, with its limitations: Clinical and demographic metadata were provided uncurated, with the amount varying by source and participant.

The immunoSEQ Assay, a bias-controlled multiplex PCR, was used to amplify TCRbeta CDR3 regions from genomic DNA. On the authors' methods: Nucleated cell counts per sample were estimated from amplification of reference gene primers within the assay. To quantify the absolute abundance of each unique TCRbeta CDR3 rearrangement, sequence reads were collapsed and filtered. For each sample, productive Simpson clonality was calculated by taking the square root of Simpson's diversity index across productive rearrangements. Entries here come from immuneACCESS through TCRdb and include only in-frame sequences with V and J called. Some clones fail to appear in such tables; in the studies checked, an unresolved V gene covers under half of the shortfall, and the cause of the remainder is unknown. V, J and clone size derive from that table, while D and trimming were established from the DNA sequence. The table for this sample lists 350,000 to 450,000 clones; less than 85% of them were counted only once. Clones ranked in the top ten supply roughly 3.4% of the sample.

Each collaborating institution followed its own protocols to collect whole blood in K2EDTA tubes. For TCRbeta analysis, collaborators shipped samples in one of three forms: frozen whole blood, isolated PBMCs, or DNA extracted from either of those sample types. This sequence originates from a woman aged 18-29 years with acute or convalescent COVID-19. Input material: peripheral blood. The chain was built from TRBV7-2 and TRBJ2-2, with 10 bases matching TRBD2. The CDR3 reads CARPEAGGRSSGELFF. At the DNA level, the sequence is TGTGCCAGACCTGAAGCGGGAGGGCGATCAAGTGGGGAGCTGTTTTTT.